What follows describes a single TCR beta chain. The antigen it binds to is not known. Base-call qualities are not available, and no considerably larger clone is one nucleotide away. This sample was included in a study of CD8 T cells in Susac syndrome (dated by TCRdb to between 2017 and 2020). Regarding the complete study: The study used repertoire sequencing to test whether antigen drove CD8+ T cell activation and differentiation in Susac syndrome. CD8+ T cell repertoire clonality was compared between more than 9 healthy donors, approximately 14 Susac syndrome patients and some 15 multiple sclerosis patients. Study-wide conclusions, independent of this receptor: The study acknowledged that relatively few individuals were included in the TCR sequencing and HLA analysis.

Peripheral blood CD8+ and CD4+ T cells from healthy donors, Susac syndrome patients and multiple sclerosis patients were profiled by high-throughput TCR beta sequencing. The multiple sclerosis controls were treatment-naive patients who had stable or active relapsing-remitting disease and met the revised McDonald criteria. CD8+ TEMRA cells were enriched by FACS, while bulk CD8+ and CD4+ T cells were purified by magnetic negative isolation. Blood was drawn into EDTA tubes, processed within 24 hours, and PBMCs were isolated by density gradient centrifugation. PBMCs destined for TCR sequencing were cryopreserved in liquid nitrogen and later thawed in a 37 °C water bath. A purity of at least 90% was achieved for sorted or isolated CD4+, CD8+ and CD8+ TEMRA cells. RNA was extracted using the RNeasy kit, and roughly 0.5 to 1 ug of the RNA was reverse transcribed with random hexamers. The immunoSEQ multiplex PCR assay, which covers 54 Vbeta and 13 Jbeta segments, was used to amplify TCR beta CDR3 regions. PCR amplification bias was corrected using a synthetic template baseline for primer optimization and computational correction. On the authors' methods: Reads were assigned to V, D and J genes according to IMGT and analyzed in immunoSEQ Analyzer, with only productive sequences retained. Clonality was computed as one minus Shannon entropy normalized by log2 of the number of productive unique sequences. For each patient and control, public and private clones were evaluated within the 100 most prevalent clones. Clones were defined as Susac-specific if absent from the healthy and MS cohorts, from 900 to 1,300 published viral clones and from other ImmuneACCESS disease sequences. Through fastp at Q25 and MiXCR, TCRdb rebuilt clones from the public reads, retaining in-frame beta chains. Records with the same CDR3 protein are collapsed into one entry carrying the most frequent genes and DNA. Here the V and J calls rest on TCRdb's processing, not on the authors' analysis. In this sample the table shows roughly 400,000 distinct CDR3 sequences, around 85% of which occur a single time. The ten largest account for about 0.12% of the sample.

CDR1 and CDR2 (LNHNV, YYDKDF) derive from the germline V gene (reference sequence). The V end loses 0 bases and the J end loses 1 base, and a stretch of 9 bases separates them. The CDR3 sequence holds 15 residues, the cysteine and phenylalanine included. Just CDR3 DNA is preserved here, 45 bases in frame from base 1. The sample taken for sequencing was CD8+ T cells from PBMCs. The sequence joins TRBV15 to TRBJ1-1, with the D gene call left open. The sequence derives from a human donor with multiple sclerosis. The CDR3 sequence is CATSRDTMGNTEAFF. The sequenced DNA is TGTGCCACCAGCAGAGATACTATGGGGAACACTGAAGCTTTCTTT.